This TCR beta chain was sequenced for a study of T cell responses to AZD1222 COVID-19 vaccine. Study-wide context: Pooling was applied to second doses at about 4 or about 12 weeks.

The study, taken as a whole, reports: Females made up more of the donors, who were largely white British, and clonal diversity may have come out too low. Only a handful of AZD1222 recipients, roughly six in all, had baseline seropositivity.

Germline assignment: CDR1 MDHEN and CDR2 SYDVKM. The CDR3 has 16 amino acids. Trimming pared 3 bases from V and 1 base from J, leaving 15 bases between. To note about this clone: Its antigen is as yet unknown.

Assay used: immunoSEQ multiplex PCR; TCRdb lists only in-frame clones, some missing. The table lists about 180,000 clones, 90% to 95% of them singletons. This sequence originates from an adult in good health. This rearrangement joins TRBV28 to TRBJ1-1; possible D gene TRBD1, 5 bases. The material sequenced was peripheral blood, taken on day 0 of AZD1222 vaccination. As DNA, the CDR3 is TGTGCCAGCAGTTTTGGACTGGGACGGTGGAACACTGAAGCTTTCTTT. It is translated as CASSFGLGRWNTEAFF.